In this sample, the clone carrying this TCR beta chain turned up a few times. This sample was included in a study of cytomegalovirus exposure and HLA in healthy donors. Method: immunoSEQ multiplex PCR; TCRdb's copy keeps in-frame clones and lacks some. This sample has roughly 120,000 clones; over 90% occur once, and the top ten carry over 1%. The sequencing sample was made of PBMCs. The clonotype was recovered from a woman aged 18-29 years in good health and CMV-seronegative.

The CDR3 region has the DNA TGTGCCAGCAGCGAGTCTAGCAATCAGCCCCAGCATTTT. This encodes CASSESSNQPQHF. The chain has TRBV2 and TRBJ1-5, with unresolved D. The V end lost 6 bases, the J end lost 0 bases, and 6 bases lay between the germline ends. CDR1 is SNHLY, CDR2 FYNNEI, per germline. CDR3 size: 13 residues.